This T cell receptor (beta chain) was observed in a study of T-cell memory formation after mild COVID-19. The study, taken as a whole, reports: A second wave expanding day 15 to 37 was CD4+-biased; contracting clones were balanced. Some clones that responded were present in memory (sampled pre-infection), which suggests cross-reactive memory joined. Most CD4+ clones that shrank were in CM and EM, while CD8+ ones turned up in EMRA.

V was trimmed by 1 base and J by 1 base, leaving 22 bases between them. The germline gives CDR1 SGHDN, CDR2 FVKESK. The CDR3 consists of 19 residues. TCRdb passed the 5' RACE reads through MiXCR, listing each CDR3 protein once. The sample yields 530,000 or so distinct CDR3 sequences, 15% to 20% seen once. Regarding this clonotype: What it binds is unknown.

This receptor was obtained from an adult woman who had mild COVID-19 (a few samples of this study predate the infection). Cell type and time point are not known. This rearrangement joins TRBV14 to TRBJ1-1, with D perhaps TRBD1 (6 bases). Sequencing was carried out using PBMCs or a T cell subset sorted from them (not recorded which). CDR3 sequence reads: CASSQAQMIGGAANTEAFF. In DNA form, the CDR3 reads TGTGCCAGCAGCCAAGCCCAGATGATAGGGGGGGCCGCGAACACTGAAGCTTTCTTT.